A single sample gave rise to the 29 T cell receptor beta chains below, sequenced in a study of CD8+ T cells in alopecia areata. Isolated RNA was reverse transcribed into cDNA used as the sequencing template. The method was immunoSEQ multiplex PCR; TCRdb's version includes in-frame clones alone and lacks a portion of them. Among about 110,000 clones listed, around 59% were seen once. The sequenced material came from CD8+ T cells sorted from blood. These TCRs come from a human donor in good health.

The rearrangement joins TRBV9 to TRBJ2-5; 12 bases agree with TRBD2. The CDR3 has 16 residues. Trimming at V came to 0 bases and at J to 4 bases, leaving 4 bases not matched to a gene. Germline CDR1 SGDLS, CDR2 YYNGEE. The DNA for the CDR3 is TGTGCCAGCAGCGTAGGACTAGCGGGGGTGCGAGAGACCCAGTACTTC. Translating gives CASSVGLAGVRETQYF.

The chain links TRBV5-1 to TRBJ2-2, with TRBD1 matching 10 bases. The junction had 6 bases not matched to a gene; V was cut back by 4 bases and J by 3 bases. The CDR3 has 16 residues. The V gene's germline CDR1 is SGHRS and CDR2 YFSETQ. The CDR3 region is CASSIRDRGDTGELFF. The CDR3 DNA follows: TGCGCCAGCAGCATCCGGGACAGGGGCGACACCGGGGAGCTGTTTTTT. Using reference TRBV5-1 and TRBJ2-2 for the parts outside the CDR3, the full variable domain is KAGVTQTPRYLIKTRGQQVTLSCSPISGHRSVSWYQQTPGQGLQFLFEYFSETQRNKGNFPGRFSGRQFSNSRSEMNVSTLELGDSALYLCASSIRDRGDTGELFFGEGSRLTVL.

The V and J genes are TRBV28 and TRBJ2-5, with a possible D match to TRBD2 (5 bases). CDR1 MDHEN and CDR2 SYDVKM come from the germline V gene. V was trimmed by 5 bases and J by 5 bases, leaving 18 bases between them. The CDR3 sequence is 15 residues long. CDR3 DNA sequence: TGTGCCAGCAGTCCCCCCACCTCCTGGAGGGAGACCCAGTACTTC. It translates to CASSPPTSWRETQYF.

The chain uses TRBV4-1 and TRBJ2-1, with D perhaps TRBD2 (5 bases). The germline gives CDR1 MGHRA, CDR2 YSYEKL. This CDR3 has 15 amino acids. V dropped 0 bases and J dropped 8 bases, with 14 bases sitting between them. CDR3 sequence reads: CASSQDRADGDEQFF. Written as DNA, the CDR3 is TGCGCCAGCAGCCAAGATAGGGCCGACGGGGATGAGCAGTTCTTC.

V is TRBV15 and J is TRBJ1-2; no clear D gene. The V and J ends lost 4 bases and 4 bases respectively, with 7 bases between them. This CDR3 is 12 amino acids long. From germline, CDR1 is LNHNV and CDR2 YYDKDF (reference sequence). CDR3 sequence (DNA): TGTGCCACCAGCAAACGTACCTATGGCTACACCTTC. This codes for CATSKRTYGYTF.

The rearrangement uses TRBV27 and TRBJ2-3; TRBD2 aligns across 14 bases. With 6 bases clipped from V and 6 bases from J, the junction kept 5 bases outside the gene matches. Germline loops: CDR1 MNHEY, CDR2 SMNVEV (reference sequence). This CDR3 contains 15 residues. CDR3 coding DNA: TGTGCCAGCAGAGTGACTAGCGGGGGGGCGGATACGCAGTATTTT. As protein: CASRVTSGGADTQYF.

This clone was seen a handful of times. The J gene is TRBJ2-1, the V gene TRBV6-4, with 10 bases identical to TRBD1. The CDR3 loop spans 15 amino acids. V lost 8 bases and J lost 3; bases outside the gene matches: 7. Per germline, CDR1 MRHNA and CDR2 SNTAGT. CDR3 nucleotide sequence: TGTGCCAGCGCGACCGGGACAGGGGACTACAATGAGCAGTTCTTC. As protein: CASATGTGDYNEQFF.

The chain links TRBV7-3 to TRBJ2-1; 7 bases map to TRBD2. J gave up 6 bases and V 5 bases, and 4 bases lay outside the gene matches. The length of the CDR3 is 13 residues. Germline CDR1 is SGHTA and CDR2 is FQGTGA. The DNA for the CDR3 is TGTGCCAGCAGCGCAAGCGGGGTCAATGAGCAGTTCTTC. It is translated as CASSASGVNEQFF.

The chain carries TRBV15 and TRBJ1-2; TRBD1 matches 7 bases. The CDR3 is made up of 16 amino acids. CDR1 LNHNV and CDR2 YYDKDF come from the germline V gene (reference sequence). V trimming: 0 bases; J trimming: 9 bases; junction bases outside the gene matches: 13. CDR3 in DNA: TGTGCCACCAGCAGAGATACGGACAGTGCAGGGGGTAGCTACACCTTC. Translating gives CATSRDTDSAGGSYTF. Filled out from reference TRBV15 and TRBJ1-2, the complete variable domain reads DAMVIQNPRYQVTQFGKPVTLSCSQTLNHNVMYWYQQKSSQAPKLLFHYYDKDFNNEADTPDNFQSRRPNTSFCFLDIRSPGLGDTAMYLCATSRDTDSAGGSYTFGSGTRLTVV.

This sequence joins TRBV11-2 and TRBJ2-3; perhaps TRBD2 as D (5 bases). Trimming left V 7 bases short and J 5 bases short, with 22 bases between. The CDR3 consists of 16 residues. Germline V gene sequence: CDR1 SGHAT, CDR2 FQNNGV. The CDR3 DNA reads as TGTGCCAGCACCGAAAGGACCGGGGAGTCGATAGATACGCAGTATTTT. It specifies CASTERTGESIDTQYF.

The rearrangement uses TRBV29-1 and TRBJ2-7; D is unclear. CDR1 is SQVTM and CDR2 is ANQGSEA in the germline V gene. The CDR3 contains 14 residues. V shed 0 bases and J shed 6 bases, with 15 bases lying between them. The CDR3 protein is CSVEDKAGVGEQYF. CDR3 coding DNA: TGCAGCGTTGAAGATAAGGCAGGCGTCGGCGAGCAGTACTTC.

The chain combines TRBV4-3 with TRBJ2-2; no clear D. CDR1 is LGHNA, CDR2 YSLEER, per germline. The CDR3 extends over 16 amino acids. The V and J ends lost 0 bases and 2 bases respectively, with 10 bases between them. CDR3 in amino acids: CASSQDRGINTGELFF. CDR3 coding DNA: TGCGCCAGCAGCCAAGATCGTGGGATTAACACCGGGGAGCTGTTTTTT.

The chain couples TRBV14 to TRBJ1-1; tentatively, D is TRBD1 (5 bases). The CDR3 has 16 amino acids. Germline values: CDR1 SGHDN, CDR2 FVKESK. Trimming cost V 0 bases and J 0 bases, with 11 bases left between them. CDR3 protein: CASSQEVQGVNTEAFF. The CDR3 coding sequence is TGTGCCAGCAGCCAAGAGGTCCAGGGAGTGAACACTGAAGCTTTCTTT. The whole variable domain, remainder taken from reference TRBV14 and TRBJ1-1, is EAGVTQFPSHSVIEKGQTVTLRCDPISGHDNLYWYRRVMGKEIKFLLHFVKESKQDESGMPNNRFLAERTGGTYSTLKVQPAELEDSGVYFCASSQEVQGVNTEAFFGQGTRLTVV.

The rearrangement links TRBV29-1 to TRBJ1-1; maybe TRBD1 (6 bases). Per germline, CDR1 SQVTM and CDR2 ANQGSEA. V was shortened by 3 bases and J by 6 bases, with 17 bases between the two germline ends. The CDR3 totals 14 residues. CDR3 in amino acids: CSVEEDRANAEAFF. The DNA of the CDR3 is TGCAGCGTTGAGGAGGACAGAGCAAACGCTGAAGCTTTCTTT.

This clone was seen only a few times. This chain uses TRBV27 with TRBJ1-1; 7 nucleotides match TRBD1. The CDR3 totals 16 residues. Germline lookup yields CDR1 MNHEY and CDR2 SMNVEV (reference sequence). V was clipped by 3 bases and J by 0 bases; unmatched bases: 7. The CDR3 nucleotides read TGTGCCAGCAGTTTCGCCCACAGGGGACTGAACACTGAAGCTTTCTTT. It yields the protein CASSFAHRGLNTEAFF.

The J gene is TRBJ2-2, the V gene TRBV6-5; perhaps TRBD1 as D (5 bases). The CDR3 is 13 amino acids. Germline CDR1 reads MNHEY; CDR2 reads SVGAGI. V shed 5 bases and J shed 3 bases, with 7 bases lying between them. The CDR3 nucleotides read TGTGCCAGCAGTCCCAGGGACACCGGGGAGCTGTTTTTT. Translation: CASSPRDTGELFF.

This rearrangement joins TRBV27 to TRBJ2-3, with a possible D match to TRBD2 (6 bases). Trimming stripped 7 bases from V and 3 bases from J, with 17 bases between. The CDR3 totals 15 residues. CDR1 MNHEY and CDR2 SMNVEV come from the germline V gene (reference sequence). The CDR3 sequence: CASIKVGGLTDTQYF. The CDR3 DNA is TGTGCCAGCATCAAGGTGGGGGGTCTAACAGATACGCAGTATTTT.

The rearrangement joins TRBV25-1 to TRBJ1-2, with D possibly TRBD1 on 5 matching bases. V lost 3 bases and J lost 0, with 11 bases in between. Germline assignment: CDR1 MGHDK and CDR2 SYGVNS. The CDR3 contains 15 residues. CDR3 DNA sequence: TGTGCCAGCAGTGATGGGGGTTCCGCTAACTATGGCTACACCTTC. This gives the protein CASSDGGSANYGYTF.

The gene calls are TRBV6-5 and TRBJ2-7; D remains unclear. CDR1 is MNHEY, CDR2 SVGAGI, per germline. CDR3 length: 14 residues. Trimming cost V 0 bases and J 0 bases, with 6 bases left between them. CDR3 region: CASSYSAASYEQYF. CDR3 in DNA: TGTGCCAGCAGTTACTCCGCAGCCTCCTACGAGCAGTACTTC.

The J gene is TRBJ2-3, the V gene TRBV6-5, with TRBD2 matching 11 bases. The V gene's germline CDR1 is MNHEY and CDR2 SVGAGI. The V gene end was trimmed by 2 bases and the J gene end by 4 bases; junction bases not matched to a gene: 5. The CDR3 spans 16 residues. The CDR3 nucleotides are TGTGCCAGCAGTTACACTAGCGGGGGAACCTCAGATACGCAGTATTTT. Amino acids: CASSYTSGGTSDTQYF.

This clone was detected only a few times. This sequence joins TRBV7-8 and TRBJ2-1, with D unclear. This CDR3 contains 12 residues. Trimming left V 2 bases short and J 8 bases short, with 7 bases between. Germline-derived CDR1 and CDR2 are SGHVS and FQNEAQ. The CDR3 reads CASSLRGDEQFF. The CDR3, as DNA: TGTGCCAGCAGCTTAAGAGGCGATGAGCAGTTCTTC.

As DNA, the CDR3 is TGTGCCAGCTCACCGGGTCCCGGGACAGGAAATGGCTACACCTTC. Amino acid sequence: CASSPGPGTGNGYTF. This chain connects TRBV18 to TRBJ1-2, with 8 nucleotides matching TRBD1. V dropped 3 bases and J dropped 6; count of bases not matched to a gene: 9. The germline CDR1 and CDR2 sequences are KGHSH and LQKENI. This CDR3 is built from 15 residues.

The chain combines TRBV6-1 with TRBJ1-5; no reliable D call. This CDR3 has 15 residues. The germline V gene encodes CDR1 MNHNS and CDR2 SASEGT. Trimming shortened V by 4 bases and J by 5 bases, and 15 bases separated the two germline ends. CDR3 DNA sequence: TGTGCCAGCAGTGGGGAAGACGGGTGGTATCAGCCCCAGCATTTT. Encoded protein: CASSGEDGWYQPQHF.

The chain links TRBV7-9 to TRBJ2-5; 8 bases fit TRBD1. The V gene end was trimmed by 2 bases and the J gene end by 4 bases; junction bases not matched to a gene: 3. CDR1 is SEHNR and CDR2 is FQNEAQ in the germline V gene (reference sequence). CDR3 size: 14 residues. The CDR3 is CASSLPGGRETQYF. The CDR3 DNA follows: TGTGCCAGCAGCTTACCAGGGGGCCGAGAGACCCAGTACTTC.

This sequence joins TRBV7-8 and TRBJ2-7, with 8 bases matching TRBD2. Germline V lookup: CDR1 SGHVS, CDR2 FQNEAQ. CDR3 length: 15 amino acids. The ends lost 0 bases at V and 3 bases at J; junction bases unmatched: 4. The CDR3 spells CASSLATGGFYEQYF. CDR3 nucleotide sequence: TGTGCCAGCAGCTTAGCGACGGGGGGGTTCTACGAGCAGTACTTC.

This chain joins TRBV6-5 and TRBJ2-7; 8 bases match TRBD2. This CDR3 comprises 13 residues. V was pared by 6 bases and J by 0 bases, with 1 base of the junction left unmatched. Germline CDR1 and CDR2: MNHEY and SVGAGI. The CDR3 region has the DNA TGTGCCAGCAGGAGCGGGGGCTCCTACGAGCAGTACTTC. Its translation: CASRSGGSYEQYF.

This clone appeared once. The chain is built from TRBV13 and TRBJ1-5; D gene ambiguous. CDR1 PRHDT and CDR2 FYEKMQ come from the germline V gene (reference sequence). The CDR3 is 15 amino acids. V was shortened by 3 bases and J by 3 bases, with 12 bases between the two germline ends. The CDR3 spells CASSFSLGYNQPQHF. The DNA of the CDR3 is TGTGCCAGCAGCTTCTCATTGGGGTACAATCAGCCCCAGCATTTT.

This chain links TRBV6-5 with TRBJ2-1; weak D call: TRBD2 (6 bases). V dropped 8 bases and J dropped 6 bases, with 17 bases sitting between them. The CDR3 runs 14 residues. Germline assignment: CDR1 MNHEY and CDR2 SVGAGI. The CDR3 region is CASGLRDFPNEQFF. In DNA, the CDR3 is TGTGCCAGCGGCCTCCGGGACTTTCCCAATGAGCAGTTCTTC.

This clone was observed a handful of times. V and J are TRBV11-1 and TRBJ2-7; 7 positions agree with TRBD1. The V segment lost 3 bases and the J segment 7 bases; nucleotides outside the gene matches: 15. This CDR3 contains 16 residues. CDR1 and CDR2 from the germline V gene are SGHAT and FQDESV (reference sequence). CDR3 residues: CASSFSRTGEHGEQYF. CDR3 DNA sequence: TGTGCCAGCAGCTTCTCCAGGACAGGAGAGCACGGGGAGCAGTACTTC. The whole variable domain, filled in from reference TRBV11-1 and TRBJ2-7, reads EAEVAQSPRYKITEKSQAVAFWCDPISGHATLYWYRQILGQGPELLVQFQDESVVDDSQLPKDRFSAERLKGVDSTLKIQPAELGDSAMYLCASSFSRTGEHGEQYFGPGTRLTVT.